The 29 T cell receptor beta chains reported below all come from one sample, sequenced in a study of human T cells and chemical hapten exposure. The time point: patch test 1, 2 weeks after DPC sensitization. Treatment given: therapeutic diphenylcyclopropenone sensitization with weekly scalp DPC. Each CDR3 protein gets one entry after TCRdb re-called the RACE reads with MiXCR. The table lists roughly 180,000 distinct CDR3 sequences, about 14% of them singletons. Sequences were derived from whole blood, sampled in connection with sensitization to the hapten diphenylcyclopropenone (DPC). The receptors were sampled from a woman between 25 and 40 years old with alopecia areata. Some clones in this sample may be carry-over from other donors' samples.

This clonotype was counted between two and nine times. V gene TRBV3-1 combines with J gene TRBJ2-1; 7 nucleotides match TRBD1. CDR1 is LGHDT, CDR2 YNNKEL, per germline (reference sequence). V lost 1 base, J lost 5 bases, and 8 bases stayed unmatched. The CDR3 spans 16 residues. The CDR3 sequence: CASSQARPGGDNEQFF. In DNA, the CDR3 is TGTGCCAGCAGCCAAGCTAGGCCAGGGGGAGACAATGAGCAGTTCTTC.

The J gene is TRBJ2-3, the V gene TRBV29-1; possible D gene TRBD1, 6 bases. Germline assignment: CDR1 SQVTM and CDR2 ANQGSEA. The CDR3 is made up of 13 amino acids. V was clipped by 5 bases and J by 0 bases, with 9 bases between them. The DNA of the CDR3 is TGCAGCGTTCAACAGGGTAGCACAGATACGCAGTATTTT. Protein product: CSVQQGSTDTQYF.

The chain carries TRBV9 and TRBJ2-2, with 11 bases matching TRBD2. The CDR3 consists of 16 residues. Germline V gene lookup returns CDR1 SGDLS and CDR2 YYNGEE. V shed 3 bases, J shed 3 bases, and the junction held 4 bases outside the gene matches. The CDR3 reads CASSERLAGYTGELFF. In nucleotides, the CDR3 is TGTGCCAGCAGCGAAAGACTAGCGGGGTACACCGGGGAGCTGTTTTTT. Complete variable domain (other parts from reference TRBV9 and TRBJ2-2): DSGVTQTPKHLITATGQRVTLRCSPRSGDLSVYWYQQSLDQGLQFLIQYYNGEERAKGNILERFSAQQFPDLHSELNLSSLELGDSALYFCASSERLAGYTGELFFGEGSRLTVL.

DNA for the CDR3: TGCGCCAGCAGCATACAGGGGGCGGAGACCCAGTACTTC. The encoded protein is CASSIQGAETQYF. The V gene is TRBV5-1, the J gene TRBJ2-5; 9 bases line up with TRBD1. This CDR3 comprises 13 residues. Trimming took 4 bases from V and 5 from J; bases not matched to a gene: 3. From germline, CDR1 is SGHRS and CDR2 YFSETQ.

V gene TRBV9 combines with J gene TRBJ1-6, with no clear D. CDR3 size: 14 residues. Germline CDR1 and CDR2: SGDLS and YYNGEE. V lost 5 bases and J 5 bases, leaving 11 bases between the germline ends. The CDR3, as DNA: TGTGCCAGCAGTACCACGGGGAATAATTCACCCCTCCACTTT. Translated, it gives CASSTTGNNSPLHF.

V usage is TRBV20-1 and J usage is TRBJ1-4, with 8 bases that match TRBD1. V shed 2 bases, J shed 8 bases, and the junction held 7 bases outside the gene matches. The CDR3 is 14 residues long. CDR1 is DFQATT and CDR2 is SNEGSKA in the germline V gene (reference sequence). Here the CDR3 DNA reads TGCAGTGCTAGATACGGACAGGGAGACGAAAAACTGTTTTTT. Translation gives CSARYGQGDEKLFF.

This clonotype was seen only a few times. The chain employs TRBV30 and TRBJ1-4; D is undetermined. The germline CDR1 and CDR2 sequences are GTSNPN and SVGIG (reference sequence). Between the trimmed V and J ends, which lost 2 bases and 0 bases, there was a span of 10 bases. This CDR3 has 15 amino acids. The DNA of the CDR3 is TGTGCCTGGAGTTTCAGGCGGGCAACTAATGAAAAACTGTTTTTT. Its protein is CAWSFRRATNEKLFF. Full variable domain (missing parts from reference TRBV30 and TRBJ1-4): SQTIHQWPATLVQPVGSPLSLECTVEGTSNPNLYWYRQAAGRGLQLLFYSVGIGQISSEVPQNLSASRPQDRQFILSSKKLLLSDSGFYLCAWSFRRATNEKLFFGSGTQLSVL.

V usage is TRBV6-5 and J usage is TRBJ2-7; 11 nucleotides align to TRBD1. Germline V gives CDR1 MNHEY, CDR2 SVGAGI. The CDR3 has 15 amino acids. V was pared by 3 bases and J by 4 bases, with 5 bases of the junction left unmatched. The CDR3 loop reads CASSYRGTGGYEQYF. The CDR3 coding sequence is TGTGCCAGCAGTTATCGTGGGACAGGGGGATACGAGCAGTACTTC.

The gene calls are TRBV6-5 and TRBJ1-1; D unclear. This CDR3 comprises 17 residues. CDR1 and CDR2 (germline): MNHEY, SVGAGI. Trimming took off 0 bases at V and 5 bases at J, with 19 bases between the two ends. The CDR3: CASSYSLVTAPFTEAFF. The DNA of the CDR3 is TGTGCCAGCAGTTACTCGTTGGTCACAGCTCCCTTTACTGAAGCTTTCTTT.

The table lists this clonotype with many counts. The chain employs TRBV4-1 and TRBJ2-1; 12 bases are a match to TRBD2. The CDR3 extends over 16 amino acids. Germline V gene sequence: CDR1 MGHRA, CDR2 YSYEKL. Losses at the gene ends were 6 bases for V and 7 bases for J; bases not matched to a gene: 10. CDR3 protein: CASRNRLAGAVNEQFF. The CDR3 coding sequence is TGCGCCAGCAGAAACAGACTAGCGGGAGCTGTGAATGAGCAGTTCTTC.

The chain recombines TRBV18 with TRBJ2-1, with unresolved D. The CDR3 sequence is 13 residues long. V lost 0 bases and J 6 bases, leaving 6 bases between the germline ends. Germline V CDR1 and CDR2: KGHSH, LQKENI. The CDR3 sequence is CASSPPTFNEQFF. For the CDR3, the DNA is TGTGCCAGCTCACCACCGACATTCAATGAGCAGTTCTTC.

This chain joins TRBV4-1 and TRBJ2-7; D perhaps matches TRBD2 (5 bases). The V end lost 2 bases, the J end lost 7 bases, and 12 bases lay between the germline ends. This CDR3 contains 13 residues. Germline assignment: CDR1 MGHRA and CDR2 YSYEKL. The CDR3 DNA reads as TGCGCCAGCAGCCAACTCCTCGGGGATGAGCAGTACTTC. Protein product: CASSQLLGDEQYF.

The chain joins TRBV7-9 to TRBJ2-7; 9 nucleotides align to TRBD1. CDR3 size: 11 residues. Trimming cost V 5 bases and J 9 bases; bases outside gene matches: 2. Germline V gene data show CDR1 as SEHNR and CDR2 as FQNEAQ (reference sequence). DNA of the CDR3: TGTGCCAGCAGCCTGGACAGGGGGCAGTACTTC. Amino acid sequence: CASSLDRGQYF.

This clonotype has more than one count but fewer than ten. This rearrangement joins TRBV3-1 to TRBJ2-7; a possible D gene is TRBD1 (6 bases). This CDR3 comprises 16 residues. V lost 3 bases, J lost 5 bases, and 20 bases lay in between. Germline loops: CDR1 LGHDT, CDR2 YNNKEL (reference sequence). Here the CDR3 DNA reads TGTGCCAGCAGCCAGGCCACCACAGGGCGGATCCACGAGCAGTACTTC. This sequence encodes CASSQATTGRIHEQYF.

This clonotype has at least ten counts. This chain links TRBV29-1 with TRBJ1-2; D is perhaps TRBD1 (6 bases). The CDR3 runs to 12 residues. V lost 7 bases, J lost 8 bases, and 17 bases lay in between. CDR1 and CDR2 (germline): SQVTM, ANQGSEA. CDR3 protein: CSGGTSSEGYTF. CDR3 DNA sequence: TGCAGCGGGGGGACATCTTCAGAAGGCTACACCTTC.

This chain uses TRBV15 with TRBJ2-3; the D gene could be TRBD1 or TRBD2 (6 bases each). Per the germline V gene, CDR1 is LNHNV and CDR2 is YYDKDF (reference sequence). The CDR3 has 15 amino acids. The ends were cut back, 0 bases at V and 3 bases at J, with 10 bases in the middle. The CDR3 spells CATSRDRRGTDTQYF. In nucleotides, the CDR3 is TGTGCCACCAGCAGAGATCGGAGGGGGACAGATACGCAGTATTTT.

CDR3 amino acids: CASSLSWLAGGTDTQYF. In nucleotides, the CDR3 is TGTGCCAGCAGTTTATCCTGGCTAGCGGGGGGCACAGATACGCAGTATTTT. J is TRBJ2-3 and V is TRBV28, with 10 nucleotides matching TRBD2. The CDR3 runs 17 residues. CDR1 is MDHEN, CDR2 SYDVKM, per germline. V gave up 1 base and J gave up 1 base; unmatched junction bases: 5. The complete variable domain, with remaining parts taken from reference TRBV28 and TRBJ2-3, reads DVKVTQSSRYLVKRTGEKVFLECVQDMDHENMFWYRQDPGLGLRLIYFSYDVKMKEKGDIPEGYSVSREKKERFSLILESASTNQTSMYLCASSLSWLAGGTDTQYFGPGTRLTVL.

This sequence joins TRBV27 and TRBJ1-4; D is ambiguous. The germline V gene encodes CDR1 MNHEY and CDR2 SMNVEV (reference sequence). The CDR3 loop spans 16 amino acids. V lost 4 bases and J 7 bases, leaving 19 bases between the germline ends. CDR3 sequence (DNA): TGTGCCAGCAGTTCCGAAATGGACGGGTATGGTGAAAAACTGTTTTTT. This translates into CASSSEMDGYGEKLFF.

This clonotype has at least ten counts. The CDR3 DNA follows: TGCAGTGCTAGAGCTCAGGCAGATGAGCAGTTCTTC. Protein sequence: CSARAQADEQFF. The V call is TRBV20-1, the J call TRBJ2-1; D is unresolved. This CDR3 is 12 amino acids long. The V end lost 1 base, the J end lost 8 bases, and 9 bases lay between the germline ends. The germline CDR1 and CDR2 sequences are DFQATT and SNEGSKA (reference sequence).

The chain employs TRBV27 and TRBJ2-1, with D possibly matching TRBD1 (6 bases). The length of the CDR3 is 13 residues. Germline V gives CDR1 MNHEY, CDR2 SMNVEV (reference sequence). Between the trimmed V and J ends, which lost 4 bases and 4 bases, there was a span of 8 bases. The CDR3 DNA follows: TGTGCCAGCAGTTGGACAGTGTACAATGAGCAGTTCTTC. Encoded protein: CASSWTVYNEQFF.

Many counts were recorded for this clonotype. V gene TRBV30 combines with J gene TRBJ1-4; D unclear. CDR1 and CDR2 from the germline V gene are GTSNPN and SVGIG (reference sequence). Trimming removed 2 bases at V and 3 bases at J, with 13 bases between. There are 15 residues in the CDR3. The CDR3 here is CAWSFPELANEKLFF. CDR3 nucleotides: TGTGCCTGGAGTTTTCCGGAACTGGCTAATGAAAAACTGTTTTTT.

The sample holds a few counts of this clonotype. The V and J genes are TRBV30 and TRBJ2-1; 11 nucleotides line up with TRBD1. Germline CDR1 and CDR2: GTSNPN and SVGIG (reference sequence). V lost 0 bases, J lost 8 bases, and 6 bases stayed unmatched. The CDR3 sequence is 15 residues long. The CDR3 DNA sequence: TGTGCCTGGAGTGTATGGGACAGGGGGAGTGATGAGCAGTTCTTC. This translates into CAWSVWDRGSDEQFF.

This clonotype showed up just a few times. In nucleotides, the CDR3 is TGTGCCAGCAATAGGGGCCCCTACGAGCAGTACTTC. Amino acids: CASNRGPYEQYF. V is TRBV28 and J is TRBJ2-7, with a possible D match to TRBD1 (5 bases). The CDR3 runs to 12 residues. V was shortened by 7 bases and J by 2 bases, with 9 bases between the two germline ends. Per germline, CDR1 MDHEN and CDR2 SYDVKM.

This clonotype was counted a single time. V usage is TRBV7-3 and J usage is TRBJ2-3, with 7 bases that match TRBD1. With 5 bases clipped from V and 1 base from J, the junction kept 3 bases outside the gene matches. This CDR3 contains 14 residues. Germline values: CDR1 SGHTA, CDR2 FQGTGA. The CDR3 bases are TGTGCCAGCAGCCCGGGACAGCGCACAGATACGCAGTATTTT. Amino acid sequence: CASSPGQRTDTQYF.

This clonotype was counted a few times. J is TRBJ2-2 and V is TRBV12-3 or TRBV12-4, with 10 bases lining up with TRBD2. This CDR3 has 18 residues. V lost 7 bases to trimming and J lost 4 bases; unmatched junction nucleotides: 15. CDR3 nucleotide sequence: TGTGCCAGCACCTATAGGGCTAGCGGGGGCCGAGGCACCGGGGAGCTGTTTTTT. Amino acids: CASTYRASGGRGTGELFF.

In its sample, this clonotype was seen a few times. The V gene is TRBV29-1, the J gene TRBJ2-5; D possibly corresponds to TRBD1 (6 bases). The CDR3 contains 13 residues. Germline loops: CDR1 SQVTM, CDR2 ANQGSEA. The V and J ends lost 6 bases and 1 base respectively, with 12 bases between them. The CDR3 DNA reads TGCAGCGTCCAGAGAGGGGGCCAAGAGACCCAGTACTTC. Its protein product is CSVQRGGQETQYF.

The chain joins TRBV2 to TRBJ2-7, with D perhaps TRBD1 (6 bases). V lost 6 bases to trimming and J lost 0 bases, with 15 bases between them. The CDR3 sequence is 15 residues long. Looked up from germline, CDR1 is SNHLY and CDR2 is FYNNEI. CDR3 in amino acids: CASRAGQTSSYEQYF. CDR3 in DNA: TGTGCCAGCAGGGCTGGACAGACGAGCTCCTACGAGCAGTACTTC.

This clonotype was counted ten times or more. This chain connects TRBV29-1 to TRBJ2-1; TRBD2 aligns across 9 bases. Germline trimming cut 4 bases from V and 7 bases from J; bases unmatched to any gene: 8. This CDR3 contains 14 residues. Germline CDR1 and CDR2: SQVTM and ANQGSEA. CDR3 loop: CSVVGGGAVNEQFF. The CDR3 bases are TGCAGCGTTGTTGGCGGGGGGGCCGTGAATGAGCAGTTCTTC.

This clonotype was seen a few times. V usage is TRBV4-3 and J usage is TRBJ1-5; D remains unclear. The CDR3 consists of 15 residues. The ends were cut back, 0 bases at V and 3 bases at J, with 9 bases in the middle. CDR1 and CDR2 from the germline V gene are LGHNA and YSLEER. Written as DNA, the CDR3 is TGCGCCAGCAGCCAAGAGAAGTCTGCCAATCAGCCCCAGCATTTT. Its translation: CASSQEKSANQPQHF.